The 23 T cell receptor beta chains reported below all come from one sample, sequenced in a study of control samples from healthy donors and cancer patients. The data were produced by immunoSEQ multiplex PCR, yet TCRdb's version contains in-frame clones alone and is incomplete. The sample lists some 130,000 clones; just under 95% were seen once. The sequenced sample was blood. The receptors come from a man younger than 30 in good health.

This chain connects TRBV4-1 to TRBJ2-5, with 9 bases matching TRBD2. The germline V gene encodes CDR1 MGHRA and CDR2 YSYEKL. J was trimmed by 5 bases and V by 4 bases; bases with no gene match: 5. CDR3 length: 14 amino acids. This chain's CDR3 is CASSRIAGVETQYF. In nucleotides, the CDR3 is TGCGCCAGCAGCCGGATAGCGGGAGTGGAGACCCAGTACTTC.

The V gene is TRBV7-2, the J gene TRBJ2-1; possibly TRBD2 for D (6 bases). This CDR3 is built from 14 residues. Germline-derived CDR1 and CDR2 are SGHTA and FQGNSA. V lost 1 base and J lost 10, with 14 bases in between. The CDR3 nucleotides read TGTGCCAGCAGCTTAGTTCCGGCGGGGTCAGAGCAGTTCTTC. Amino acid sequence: CASSLVPAGSEQFF.

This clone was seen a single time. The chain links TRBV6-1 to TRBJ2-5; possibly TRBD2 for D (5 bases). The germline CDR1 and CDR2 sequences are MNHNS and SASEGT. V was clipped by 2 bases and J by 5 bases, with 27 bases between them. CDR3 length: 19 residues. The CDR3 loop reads CASSESILFSEGPPETQYF. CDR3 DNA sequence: TGTGCCAGCAGTGAATCAATTCTCTTTTCCGAGGGCCCCCCGGAGACCCAGTACTTC.

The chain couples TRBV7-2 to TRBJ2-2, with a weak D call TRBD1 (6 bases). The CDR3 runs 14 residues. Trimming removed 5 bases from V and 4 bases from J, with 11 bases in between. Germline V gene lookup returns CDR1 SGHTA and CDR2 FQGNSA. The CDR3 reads CASSPGHFTGELFF. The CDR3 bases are TGTGCCAGCAGCCCGGGACACTTCACCGGGGAGCTGTTTTTT.

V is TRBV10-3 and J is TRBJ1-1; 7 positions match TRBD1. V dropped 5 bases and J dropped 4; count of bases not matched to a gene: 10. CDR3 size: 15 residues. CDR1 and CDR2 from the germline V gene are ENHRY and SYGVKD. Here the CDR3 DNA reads TGTGCCATCAGTACTACGACAGGGAGGGCCACTGAAGCTTTCTTT. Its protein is CAISTTTGRATEAFF.

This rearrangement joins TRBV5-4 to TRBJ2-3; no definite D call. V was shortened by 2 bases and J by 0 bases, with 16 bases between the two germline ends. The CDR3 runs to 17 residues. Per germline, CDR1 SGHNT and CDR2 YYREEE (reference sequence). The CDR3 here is CASSFVPSGRSTDTQYF. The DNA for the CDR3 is TGTGCCAGCAGCTTCGTACCGTCTGGACGCAGCACAGATACGCAGTATTTT.

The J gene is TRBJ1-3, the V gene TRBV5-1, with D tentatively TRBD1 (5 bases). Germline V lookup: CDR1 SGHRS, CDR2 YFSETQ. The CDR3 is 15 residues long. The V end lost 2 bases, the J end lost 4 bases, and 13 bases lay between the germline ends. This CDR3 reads CASSFEGTAGNTIYF. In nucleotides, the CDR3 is TGCGCCAGCAGCTTTGAGGGGACTGCCGGAAACACCATATATTTT. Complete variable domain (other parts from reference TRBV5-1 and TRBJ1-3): KAGVTQTPRYLIKTRGQQVTLSCSPISGHRSVSWYQQTPGQGLQFLFEYFSETQRNKGNFPGRFSGRQFSNSRSEMNVSTLELGDSALYLCASSFEGTAGNTIYFGEGSWLTVV.

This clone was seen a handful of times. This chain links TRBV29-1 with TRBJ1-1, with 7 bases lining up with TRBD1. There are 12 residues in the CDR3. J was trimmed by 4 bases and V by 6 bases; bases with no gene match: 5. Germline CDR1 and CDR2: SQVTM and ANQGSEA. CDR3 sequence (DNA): TGCAGCGTGGGGACAGTAGCCACTGAAGCTTTCTTT. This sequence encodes CSVGTVATEAFF. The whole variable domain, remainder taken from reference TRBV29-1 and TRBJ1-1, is SAVISQKPSRDICQRGTSLTIQCQVDSQVTMMFWYRQQPGQSLTLIATANQGSEATYESGFVIDKFPISRPNLTFSTLTVSNMSPEDSSIYLCSVGTVATEAFFGQGTRLTVV.

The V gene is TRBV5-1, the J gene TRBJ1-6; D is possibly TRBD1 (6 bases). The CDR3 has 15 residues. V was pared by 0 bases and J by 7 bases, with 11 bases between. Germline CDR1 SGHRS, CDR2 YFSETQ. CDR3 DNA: TGCGCCAGCAGCTTGGAGGGCAGGGGAAATTCACCCCTCCACTTT. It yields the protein CASSLEGRGNSPLHF.

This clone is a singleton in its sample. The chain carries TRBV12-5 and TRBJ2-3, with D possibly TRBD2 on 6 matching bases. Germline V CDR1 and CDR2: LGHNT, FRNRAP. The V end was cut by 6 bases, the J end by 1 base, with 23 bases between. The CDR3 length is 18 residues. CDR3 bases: TGTGCTAGTGGCCCCCCCTCCGGCGGGAAAACCCGCACAGATACGCAGTATTTT. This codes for CASGPPSGGKTRTDTQYF.

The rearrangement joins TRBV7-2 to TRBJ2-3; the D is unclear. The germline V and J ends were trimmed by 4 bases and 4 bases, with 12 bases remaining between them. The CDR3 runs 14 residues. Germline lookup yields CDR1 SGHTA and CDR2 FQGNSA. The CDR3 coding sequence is TGTGCCAGCAGCTCTAGGATTGGCCCAGATACGCAGTATTTT. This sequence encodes CASSSRIGPDTQYF.

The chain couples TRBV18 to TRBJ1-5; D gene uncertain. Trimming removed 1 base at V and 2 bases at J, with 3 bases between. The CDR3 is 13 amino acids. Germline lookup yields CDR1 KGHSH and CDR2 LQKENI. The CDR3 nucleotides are TGTGCCAGCTCACCACAGGGCAATCAGCCCCAGCATTTT. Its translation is CASSPQGNQPQHF.

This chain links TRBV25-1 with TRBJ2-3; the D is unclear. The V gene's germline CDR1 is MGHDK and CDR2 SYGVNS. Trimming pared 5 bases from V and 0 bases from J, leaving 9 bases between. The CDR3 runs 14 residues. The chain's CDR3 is CASSFASSTDTQYF. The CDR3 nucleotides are TGTGCCAGCAGTTTTGCTAGTAGCACAGATACGCAGTATTTT.

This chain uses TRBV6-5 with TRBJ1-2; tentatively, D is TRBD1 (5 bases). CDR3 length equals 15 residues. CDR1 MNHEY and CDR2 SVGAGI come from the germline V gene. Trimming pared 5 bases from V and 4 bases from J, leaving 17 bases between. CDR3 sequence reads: CASSQRWGPTYGYTF. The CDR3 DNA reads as TGTGCCAGCAGTCAAAGGTGGGGACCCACCTATGGCTACACCTTC.

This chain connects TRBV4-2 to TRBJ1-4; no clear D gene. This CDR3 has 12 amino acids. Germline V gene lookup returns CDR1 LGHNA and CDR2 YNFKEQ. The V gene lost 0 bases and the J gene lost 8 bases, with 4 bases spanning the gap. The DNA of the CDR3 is TGTGCCAGCAGCCAAGATCGGGAAAAACTGTTTTTT. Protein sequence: CASSQDREKLFF.

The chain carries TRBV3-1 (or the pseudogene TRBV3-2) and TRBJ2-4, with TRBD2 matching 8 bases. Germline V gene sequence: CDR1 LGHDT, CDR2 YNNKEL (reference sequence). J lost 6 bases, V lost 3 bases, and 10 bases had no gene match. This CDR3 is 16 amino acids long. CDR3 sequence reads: CASSHLPRGGGNIQYF. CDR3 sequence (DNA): TGTGCCAGCAGCCATCTCCCTCGGGGGGGCGGAAACATTCAGTACTTC.

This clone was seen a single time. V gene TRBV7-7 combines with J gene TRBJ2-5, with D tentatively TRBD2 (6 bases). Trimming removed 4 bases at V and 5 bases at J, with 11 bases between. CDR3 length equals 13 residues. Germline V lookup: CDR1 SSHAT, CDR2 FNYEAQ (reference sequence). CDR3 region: CASSSRRGETQYF. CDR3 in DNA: TGTGCCAGCAGCTCGCGACGGGGGGAGACCCAGTACTTC.

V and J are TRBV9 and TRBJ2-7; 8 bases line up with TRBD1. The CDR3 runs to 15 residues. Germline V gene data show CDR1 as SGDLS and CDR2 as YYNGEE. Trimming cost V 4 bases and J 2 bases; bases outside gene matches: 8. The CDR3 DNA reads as TGTGCCAGCAGCTACCCGGGACAGGCCACCTACGAGCAGTACTTC. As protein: CASSYPGQATYEQYF.

CDR3 bases: TGTGCCAGCCCCGGCGGGGCCTCTAACTATGGCTACACCTTC. The encoded protein is CASPGGASNYGYTF. This chain connects TRBV2 to TRBJ1-2; D is possibly TRBD1 (5 bases). Germline loops: CDR1 SNHLY, CDR2 FYNNEI. The CDR3 length is 14 residues. V was shortened by 8 bases and J by 0 bases, with 13 bases between the two germline ends.

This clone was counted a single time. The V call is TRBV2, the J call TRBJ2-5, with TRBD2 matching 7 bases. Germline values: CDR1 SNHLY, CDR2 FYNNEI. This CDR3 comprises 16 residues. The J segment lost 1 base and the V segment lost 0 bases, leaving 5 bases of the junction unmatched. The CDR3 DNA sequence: TGTGCCAGCAGTGAAGCGTTTTGGGGGGGCCAAGAGACCCAGTACTTC. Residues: CASSEAFWGGQETQYF. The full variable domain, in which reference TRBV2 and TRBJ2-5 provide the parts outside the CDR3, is EPEVTQTPSHQVTQMGQEVILRCVPISNHLYFYWYRQILGQKVEFLVSFYNNEISEKSEIFDDQFSVERPDGSNFTLKIRSTKLEDSAMYFCASSEAFWGGQETQYFGPGTRLLVL.

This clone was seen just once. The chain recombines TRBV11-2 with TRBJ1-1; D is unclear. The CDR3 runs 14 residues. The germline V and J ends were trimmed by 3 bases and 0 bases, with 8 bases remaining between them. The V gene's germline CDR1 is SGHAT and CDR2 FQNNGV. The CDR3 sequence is CASSFGTMNTEAFF. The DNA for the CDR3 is TGTGCCAGCAGCTTTGGCACAATGAACACTGAAGCTTTCTTT. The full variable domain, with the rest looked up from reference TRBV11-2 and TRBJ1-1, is EAGVAQSPRYKIIEKRQSVAFWCNPISGHATLYWYQQILGQGPKLLIQFQNNGVVDDSQLPKDRFSAERLKGVDSTLKIQPAKLEDSAVYLCASSFGTMNTEAFFGQGTRLTVV.

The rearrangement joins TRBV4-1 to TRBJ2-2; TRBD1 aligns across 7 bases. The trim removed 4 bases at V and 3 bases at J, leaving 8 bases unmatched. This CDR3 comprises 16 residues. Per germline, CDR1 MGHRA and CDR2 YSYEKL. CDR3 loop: CASSRSGTDYTGELFF. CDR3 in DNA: TGCGCCAGCAGCCGCTCCGGGACAGACTACACCGGGGAGCTGTTTTTT.

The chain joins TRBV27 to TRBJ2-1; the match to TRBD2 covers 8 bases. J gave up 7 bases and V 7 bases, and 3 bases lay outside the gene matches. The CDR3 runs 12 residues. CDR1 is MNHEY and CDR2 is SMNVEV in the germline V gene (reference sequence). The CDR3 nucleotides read TGTGCCAGCACCCCGGGGGGGAATGAGCAGTTCTTC. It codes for CASTPGGNEQFF.